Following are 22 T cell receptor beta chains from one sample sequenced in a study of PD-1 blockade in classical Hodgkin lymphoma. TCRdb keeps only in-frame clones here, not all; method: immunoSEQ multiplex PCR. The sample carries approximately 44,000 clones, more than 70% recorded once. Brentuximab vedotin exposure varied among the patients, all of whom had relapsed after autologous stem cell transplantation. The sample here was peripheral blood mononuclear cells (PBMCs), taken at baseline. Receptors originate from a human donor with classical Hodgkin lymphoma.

The CDR3 bases are TGTGCCAGCTCAATGACTAGCGGGAGTACAGATACGCAGTATTTT. It is translated as CASSMTSGSTDTQYF. The genes are TRBV18 and TRBJ2-3, with 12 bases matching TRBD2. This CDR3 region has 15 residues. The V gene's germline CDR1 is KGHSH and CDR2 LQKENI. J was trimmed by 3 bases and V by 5 bases; bases with no gene match: 3.

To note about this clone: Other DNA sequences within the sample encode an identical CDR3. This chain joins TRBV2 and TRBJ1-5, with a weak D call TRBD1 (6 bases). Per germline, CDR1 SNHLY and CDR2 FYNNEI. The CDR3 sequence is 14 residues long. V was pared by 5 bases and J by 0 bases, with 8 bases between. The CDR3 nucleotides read TGTGCCAGCAGTCCGGACAGTAGCAATCAGCCCCAGCATTTT. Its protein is CASSPDSSNQPQHF.

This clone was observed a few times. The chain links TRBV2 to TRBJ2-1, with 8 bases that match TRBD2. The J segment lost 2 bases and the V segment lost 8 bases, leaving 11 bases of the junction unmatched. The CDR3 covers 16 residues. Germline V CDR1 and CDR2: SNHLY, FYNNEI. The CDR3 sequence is CASFSAGGFAYNEQFF. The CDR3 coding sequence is TGTGCCAGCTTCTCTGCGGGAGGATTCGCCTACAATGAGCAGTTCTTC. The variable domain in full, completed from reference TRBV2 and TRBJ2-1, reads EPEVTQTPSHQVTQMGQEVILRCVPISNHLYFYWYRQILGQKVEFLVSFYNNEISEKSEIFDDQFSVERPDGSNFTLKIRSTKLEDSAMYFCASFSAGGFAYNEQFFGPGTRLTVL.

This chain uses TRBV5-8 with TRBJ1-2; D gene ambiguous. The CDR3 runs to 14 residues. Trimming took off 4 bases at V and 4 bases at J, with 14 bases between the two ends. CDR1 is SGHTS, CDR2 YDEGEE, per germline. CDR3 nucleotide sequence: TGTGCCAGCAGCCTACCCTCTAACGCCTATGGCTACACCTTC. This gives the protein CASSLPSNAYGYTF.

The CDR3 DNA reads as TGTGCCAGCAGTCCGACCGGGACAAGGGCTGAAGCTTTCTTT. Translation gives CASSPTGTRAEAFF. The V gene is TRBV28, the J gene TRBJ1-1, with D possibly matching TRBD1 (6 bases). The germline V gene encodes CDR1 MDHEN and CDR2 SYDVKM. There are 14 residues in the CDR3. Trimming stripped 5 bases from V and 6 bases from J, with 16 bases between. The full variable domain, its missing parts supplied by reference TRBV28 and TRBJ1-1, is DVKVTQSSRYLVKRTGEKVFLECVQDMDHENMFWYRQDPGLGLRLIYFSYDVKMKEKGDIPEGYSVSREKKERFSLILESASTNQTSMYLCASSPTGTRAEAFFGQGTRLTVV.

CDR3 residues: CASQAGGSDTQYF. The CDR3 DNA is TGTGCCAGCCAAGCGGGAGGCTCAGATACGCAGTATTTT. The chain uses TRBV6-1 and TRBJ2-3, with 9 bases that match TRBD2. The CDR3 spans 13 residues. After removal of 8 bases from V and 4 bases from J, the junction contained 4 bases not matched to a gene. The germline V gene encodes CDR1 MNHNS and CDR2 SASEGT.

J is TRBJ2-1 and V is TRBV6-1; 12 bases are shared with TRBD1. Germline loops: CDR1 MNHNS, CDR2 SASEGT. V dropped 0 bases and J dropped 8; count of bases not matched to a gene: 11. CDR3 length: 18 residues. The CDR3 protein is CASSEARGWGQGAYEQFF. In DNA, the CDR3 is TGTGCCAGCAGTGAAGCGCGGGGTTGGGGACAGGGGGCTTATGAGCAGTTCTTC.

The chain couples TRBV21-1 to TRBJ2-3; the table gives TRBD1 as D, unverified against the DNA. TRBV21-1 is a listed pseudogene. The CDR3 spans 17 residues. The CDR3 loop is CASSPWASDRVADTQYF. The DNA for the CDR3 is TGTGCCAGCAGCCCTTGGGCGTCGGACAGGGTCGCAGATACGCAGTATTTT.

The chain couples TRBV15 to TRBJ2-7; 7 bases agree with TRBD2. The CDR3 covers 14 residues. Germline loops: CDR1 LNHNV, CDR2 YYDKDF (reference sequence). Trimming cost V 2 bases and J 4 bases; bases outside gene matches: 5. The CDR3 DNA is TGTGCCACCAGCAGACAGTCTAGCGGATACGAGCAGTACTTC. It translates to CATSRQSSGYEQYF. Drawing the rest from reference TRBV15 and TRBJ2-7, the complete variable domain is DAMVIQNPRYQVTQFGKPVTLSCSQTLNHNVMYWYQQKSSQAPKLLFHYYDKDFNNEADTPDNFQSRRPNTSFCFLDIRSPGLGDTAMYLCATSRQSSGYEQYFGPGTRLTVT.

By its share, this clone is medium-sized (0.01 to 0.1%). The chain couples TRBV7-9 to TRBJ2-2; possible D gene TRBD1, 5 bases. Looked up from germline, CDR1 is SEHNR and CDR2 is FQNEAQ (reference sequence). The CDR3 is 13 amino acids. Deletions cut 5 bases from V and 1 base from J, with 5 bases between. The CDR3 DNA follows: TGTGCCAGCAGCGACAGGAACACCGGGGAGCTGTTTTTT. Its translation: CASSDRNTGELFF.

The DNA of the CDR3 is TGTGCCAGCAGTTACGGGAGCGGGTTGGTAGTATACGAGCAGTACTTC. Residues: CASSYGSGLVVYEQYF. The chain recombines TRBV6-5 with TRBJ2-7, with D possibly being TRBD2 (6 bases). This CDR3 is 16 amino acids long. The V gene lost 2 bases and the J gene lost 4 bases, with 18 bases spanning the gap. Germline CDR1 reads MNHEY; CDR2 reads SVGAGI.

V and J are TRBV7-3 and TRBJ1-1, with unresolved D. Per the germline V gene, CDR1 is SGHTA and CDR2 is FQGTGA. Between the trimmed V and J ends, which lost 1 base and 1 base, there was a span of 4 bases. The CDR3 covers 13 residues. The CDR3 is CASSLNRNTEAFF. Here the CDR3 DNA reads TGTGCCAGCAGCTTAAACAGGAACACTGAAGCTTTCTTT.

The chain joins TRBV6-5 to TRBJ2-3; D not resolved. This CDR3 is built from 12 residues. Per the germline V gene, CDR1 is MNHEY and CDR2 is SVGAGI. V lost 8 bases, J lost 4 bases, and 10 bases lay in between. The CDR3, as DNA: TGTGCCAGCCAATCTAGGGCAGATACGCAGTATTTT. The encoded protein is CASQSRADTQYF.

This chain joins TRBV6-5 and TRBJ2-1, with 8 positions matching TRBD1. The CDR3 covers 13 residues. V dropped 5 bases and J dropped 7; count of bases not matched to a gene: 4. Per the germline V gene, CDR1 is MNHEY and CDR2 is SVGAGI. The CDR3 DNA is TGTGCCAGCAGTCAACAGGGGGGAAATGAGCAGTTCTTC. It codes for CASSQQGGNEQFF.

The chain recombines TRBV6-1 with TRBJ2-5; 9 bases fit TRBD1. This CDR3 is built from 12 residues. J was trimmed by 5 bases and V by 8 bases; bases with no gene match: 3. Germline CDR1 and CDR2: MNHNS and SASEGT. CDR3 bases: TGTGCCAGCGGGGACAGGGAGGAGACCCAGTACTTC. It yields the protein CASGDREETQYF.

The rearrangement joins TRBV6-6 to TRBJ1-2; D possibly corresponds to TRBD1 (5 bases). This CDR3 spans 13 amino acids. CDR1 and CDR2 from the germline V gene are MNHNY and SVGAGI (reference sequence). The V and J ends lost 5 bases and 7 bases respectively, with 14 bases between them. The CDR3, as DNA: TGTGCCAGCAGTCTCGGGACGGAAGGTGGCTACACCTTC. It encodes CASSLGTEGGYTF.

CDR3 nucleotides: TGTGCCAGCAGTGAAACCGGAGGGGCCGGGGAGCTGTTTTTT. Translating gives CASSETGGAGELFF. The chain couples TRBV2 to TRBJ2-2; the D gene is possibly TRBD2 (6 bases). V was cut by 2 bases and J by 6 bases, with 10 bases left in between. The germline gives CDR1 SNHLY, CDR2 FYNNEI. The CDR3 spans 14 residues.

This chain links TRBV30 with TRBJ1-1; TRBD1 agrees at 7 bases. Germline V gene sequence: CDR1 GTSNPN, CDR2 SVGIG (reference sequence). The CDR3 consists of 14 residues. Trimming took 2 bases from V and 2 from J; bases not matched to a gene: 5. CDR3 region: CAWSLVGGNTEAFF. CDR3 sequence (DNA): TGTGCCTGGAGTCTCGTAGGGGGCAACACTGAAGCTTTCTTT.

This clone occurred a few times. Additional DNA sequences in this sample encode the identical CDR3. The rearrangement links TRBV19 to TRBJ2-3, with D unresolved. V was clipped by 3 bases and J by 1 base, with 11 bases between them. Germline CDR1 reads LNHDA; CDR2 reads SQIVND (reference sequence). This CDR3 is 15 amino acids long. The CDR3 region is CASSIRPSGTDTQYF. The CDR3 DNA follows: TGTGCCAGTAGTATTCGGCCATCTGGCACAGATACGCAGTATTTT.

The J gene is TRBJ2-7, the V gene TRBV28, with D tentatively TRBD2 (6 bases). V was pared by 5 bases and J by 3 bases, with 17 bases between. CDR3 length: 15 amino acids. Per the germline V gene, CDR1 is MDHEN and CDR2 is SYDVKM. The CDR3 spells CASSRLGTGDYEQYF. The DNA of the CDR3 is TGTGCCAGCAGTCGCCTCGGGACGGGAGACTACGAGCAGTACTTC.

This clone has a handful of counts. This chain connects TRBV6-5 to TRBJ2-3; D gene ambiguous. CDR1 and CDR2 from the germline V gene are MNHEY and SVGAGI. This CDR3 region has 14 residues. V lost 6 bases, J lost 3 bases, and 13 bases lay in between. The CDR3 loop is CASRFLGSTDTQYF. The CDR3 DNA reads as TGTGCCAGCAGATTTCTGGGTTCTACAGATACGCAGTATTTT.

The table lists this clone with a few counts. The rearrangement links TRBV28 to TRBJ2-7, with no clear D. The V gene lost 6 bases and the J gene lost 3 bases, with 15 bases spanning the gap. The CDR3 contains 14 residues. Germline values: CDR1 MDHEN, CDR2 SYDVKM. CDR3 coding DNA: TGTGCCAGCAGCCCCCTGCGGCCTGTCTACGAGCAGTACTTC. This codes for CASSPLRPVYEQYF.